This is a list of T cell receptor beta chains from one sample in a study of T cells after yellow fever vaccination. A single record per CDR3 protein comes from TCRdb applying MiXCR to the 5' RACE reads. Among hundreds of thousands of distinct CDR3 sequences listed, roughly a sixth were seen once. This material consisted of PBMCs, taken before the yellow fever booster vaccination. These receptors came from a man aged 18 to 30 who received the YFV17D yellow fever vaccine. Both conserved end residues are part of each CDR3. A D gene is named only where the DNA matches it firmly. Clone sizes are given selectively: once, few, many, or a class where the clone is expanded.

TRBV29-1	TRBJ2-7	few	TRBD1	CSIRDRGEQYF	TGCAGTATCCGGGACAGGGGCGAGCAGTACTTC
TRBV29-1	TRBJ2-3	.	TRBD1	CSVGTGAGDTQYF	TGCAGCGTGGGGACAGGGGCGGGAGATACGCAGTATTTT
TRBV12-3/TRBV12-4	TRBJ2-7	.	.	CASRPHGGYEQYF	TGTGCCAGCAGGCCCCATGGGGGCTACGAGCAGTACTTC
TRBV9	TRBJ2-7	.	.	CASSVGGQRYYEQYF	TGTGCCAGCAGCGTAGGGGGGCAGCGGTACTACGAGCAGTACTTC
TRBV27	TRBJ1-6	.	.	CASSPSVHSPLHF	TGTGCCAGCAGTCCGTCGGTACATTCACCCCTCCACTTT
TRBV11-2	TRBJ2-1	.	TRBD1	CASSTNRAGQGKKQFF	TGTGCCAGCAGCACGAACAGGGCGGGACAGGGCAAGAAGCAGTTCTTC
TRBV6-2/TRBV6-3	TRBJ2-1	few	TRBD2	CASSSGTTRRIYNEQFF	TGTGCCAGCAGTTCAGGGACTACCAGACGAATCTACAATGAGCAGTTCTTC
TRBV10-3	TRBJ1-5	.	.	CAINGDRNQPQHF	TGTGCCATCAATGGGGACCGCAATCAGCCCCAGCATTTT
TRBV7-9	TRBJ2-7	few	.	CASRPGVVVPYEQYF	TGTGCCAGCAGACCGGGGGTAGTCGTCCCCTACGAGCAGTACTTC
TRBV27	TRBJ2-3	few	TRBD2	CASSYERGGDTQYF	TGTGCCAGCAGTTACGAGCGGGGCGGAGATACGCAGTATTTT
TRBV2	TRBJ2-1	.	TRBD1	CASRGDSSYNEQFF	TGTGCCAGCAGAGGGGACAGCTCCTACAATGAGCAGTTCTTC
TRBV15	TRBJ1-1	.	TRBD1	CATSRGAGQGPIEAFF	TGTGCCACCAGCAGAGGGGCGGGACAGGGGCCTATTGAAGCTTTCTTT
TRBV10-3	TRBJ1-5	few	.	CAISVSIGGNQPQHF	TGTGCCATCAGTGTCTCAATAGGGGGCAATCAGCCCCAGCATTTT
TRBV7-2	TRBJ1-2	many	.	CASSFPANYGYTF	TGTGCCAGCAGCTTTCCAGCTAACTATGGCTACACCTTC
TRBV29-1	TRBJ2-5	many	TRBD1	CSSRQGRRETQYF	TGCAGCTCGAGACAGGGAAGGAGGGAGACCCAGTACTTC
TRBV29-1	TRBJ1-1	.	.	CSVELRKMNTEAFF	TGCAGCGTTGAACTTCGTAAAATGAACACTGAAGCTTTCTTT
TRBV5-1	TRBJ2-1	.	.	CASSGQVSNEQFF	TGCGCCAGCAGCGGACAAGTTTCCAATGAGCAGTTCTTC
TRBV27	TRBJ2-3	.	.	CASSGGLNTQYF	TGTGCCAGCAGTGGTGGGCTAAATACGCAGTATTTT
TRBV7-2	TRBJ2-1	.	TRBD1	CASSPDRGNEQFF	TGTGCCAGCAGCCCGGACAGGGGGAATGAGCAGTTCTTC
TRBV7-9	TRBJ2-5	few	.	CASKKEETQYF	TGTGCCAGCAAAAAAGAAGAGACCCAGTACTTC
TRBV6-2/TRBV6-3	TRBJ1-3	few	.	CASGSGGTSGNTIYF	TGTGCCAGCGGATCGGGGGGAACCTCTGGAAACACCATATATTTT
TRBV14	TRBJ1-1	.	.	CASSQDSGAAFF	TGTGCCAGCAGCCAAGATAGTGGGGCAGCTTTCTTT
TRBV20-1	TRBJ2-3	few	.	CSAQPGQAGGTDTQYF	TGCAGTGCTCAACCGGGACAGGCGGGGGGTACAGATACGCAGTATTTT
TRBV5-1	TRBJ1-1	few	.	CASSPDGPTEAFF	TGCGCCAGCAGCCCCGACGGACCCACTGAAGCTTTCTTT
TRBV29-1	TRBJ2-1	few	TRBD2	CSVDALAVTSSYNEQFF	TGCAGCGTTGATGCACTAGCGGTTACTAGCTCCTACAATGAGCAGTTCTTC
TRBV6-2/TRBV6-3	TRBJ2-2	.	.	CASRYHENTGELFF	TGTGCCAGCCGGTACCATGAGAACACCGGGGAGCTGTTTTTT
TRBV7-2	TRBJ2-3	few	TRBD2	CASSSAGRRTDTQYF	TGTGCCAGCAGCTCAGCGGGGAGACGCACAGATACGCAGTATTTT
TRBV4-1	TRBJ1-5	.	.	CASSQLEGGQPQHF	TGCGCCAGCAGCCAACTGGAGGGAGGACAGCCCCAGCATTTT
TRBV19	TRBJ2-1	.	.	CASRKLRDTEYNEQFF	TGTGCCAGTAGGAAGCTCCGGGACACCGAATACAATGAGCAGTTCTTC
TRBV11-3	TRBJ2-7	.	.	CASSCGTPYEQYF	TGTGCCAGCAGCTGTGGGACACCCTACGAGCAGTACTTC
TRBV29-1	TRBJ2-7	.	.	CSVNVLYEQYF	TGCAGTGTTAACGTTCTCTACGAGCAGTACTTC
TRBV6-5	TRBJ1-4	few	TRBD1	CASSLQPGGLGEKLFF	TGTGCCAGCAGTTTACAACCAGGGGGTCTAGGTGAAAAACTGTTTTTT
TRBV11-3	TRBJ2-3	once	TRBD1	CASSRSGQGSDTQYF	TGTGCCAGCAGCCGCTCCGGACAGGGGAGCGATACGCAGTATTTT
TRBV5-1	TRBJ1-3	few	TRBD1	CASSLWGQLGNTIYF	TGCGCCAGCAGCCTCTGGGGACAGCTTGGAAACACCATATATTTT
TRBV7-2	TRBJ1-1	.	.	CASSLLPRNTEAFF	TGTGCCAGCAGCTTACTTCCCCGGAACACTGAAGCTTTCTTT
TRBV30	TRBJ2-6	few	.	CAWGYLSVSGANVLTF	TGTGCCTGGGGATACCTTAGTGTGTCTGGGGCCAACGTCCTGACTTTC
TRBV7-9	TRBJ2-2	few	.	CASSTRQNTGELFF	TGTGCCAGCAGCACCCGACAGAACACCGGGGAGCTGTTTTTT
TRBV7-9	TRBJ2-4	once	TRBD1	CASSDRQGALSENIQYF	TGTGCCAGCAGCGATCGACAGGGGGCCCTCAGCGAAAACATTCAGTACTTC
TRBV10-3	TRBJ2-1	.	TRBD2	CAISDRAAGGGDEQFF	TGTGCCATCAGTGATCGAGCTGCGGGGGGCGGGGATGAGCAGTTCTTC
TRBV7-9	TRBJ1-1	.	.	CASSRLRGPMNTEAFF	TGTGCCAGCAGCCGACTCCGGGGACCGATGAACACTGAAGCTTTCTTT
TRBV25-1	TRBJ2-5	few	TRBD1	CASSEFYRGETQYF	TGTGCCAGCAGTGAATTTTACAGGGGAGAGACCCAGTACTTC
TRBV12-3/TRBV12-4	TRBJ1-1	many	.	CASSFSNTEAFF	TGTGCCAGCAGTTTTTCGAACACTGAAGCTTTCTTT
TRBV7-6	TRBJ2-7	few	TRBD1	CASSQRTGNHEQYF	TGTGCCAGCAGCCAACGGACAGGGAACCACGAGCAGTACTTC
TRBV12-3/TRBV12-4	TRBJ1-6	.	.	CASSFILGRSPLHF	TGTGCCAGCAGTTTCATTCTCGGTCGTTCACCCCTCCACTTT
TRBV6-6	TRBJ1-2	.	TRBD1	CASSYRQGEEGYTF	TGTGCCAGCAGTTACCGACAGGGAGAGGAGGGCTACACCTTC
TRBV2	TRBJ2-1	many	.	CASSFPNEQFF	TGTGCCAGCAGTTTTCCCAATGAGCAGTTCTTC
TRBV27	TRBJ2-7	.	.	CASSKIGTKQYF	TGTGCCAGCAGCAAAATCGGTACGAAGCAGTACTTC
TRBV7-9	TRBJ2-3	.	.	CASNSDPGTSTDTQYF	TGTGCCAGCAACTCCGACCCCGGGACTAGCACAGATACGCAGTATTTT
TRBV20-1	TRBJ1-2	few	.	CSAPGHPANYGYTF	TGCAGTGCTCCGGGACACCCTGCTAACTATGGCTACACCTTC
TRBV4-1	TRBJ1-5	.	.	CASSRMEDSNQPQHF	TGCGCCAGCAGCCGCATGGAAGATAGCAATCAGCCCCAGCATTTT
TRBV20-1	TRBJ1-1	few	.	CSARHDTEAFF	TGCAGTGCTAGGCATGACACTGAAGCTTTCTTT
TRBV6-1	TRBJ2-2	.	.	CATFTGELFF	TGTGCCACCTTCACCGGGGAGCTGTTTTTT